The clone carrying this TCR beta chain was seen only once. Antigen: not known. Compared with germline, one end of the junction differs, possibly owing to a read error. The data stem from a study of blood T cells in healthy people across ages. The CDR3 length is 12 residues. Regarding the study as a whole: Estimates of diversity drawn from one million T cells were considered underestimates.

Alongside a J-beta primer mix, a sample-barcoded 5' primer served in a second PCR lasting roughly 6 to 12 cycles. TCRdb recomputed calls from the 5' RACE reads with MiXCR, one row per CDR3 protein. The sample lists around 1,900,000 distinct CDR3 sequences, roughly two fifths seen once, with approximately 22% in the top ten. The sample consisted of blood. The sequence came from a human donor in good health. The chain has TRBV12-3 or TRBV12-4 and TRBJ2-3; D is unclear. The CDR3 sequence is CASSLDTDAQYF. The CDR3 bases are TGTGCCAGCAGTCTAGACACAGATGCGCAGTATTTT.